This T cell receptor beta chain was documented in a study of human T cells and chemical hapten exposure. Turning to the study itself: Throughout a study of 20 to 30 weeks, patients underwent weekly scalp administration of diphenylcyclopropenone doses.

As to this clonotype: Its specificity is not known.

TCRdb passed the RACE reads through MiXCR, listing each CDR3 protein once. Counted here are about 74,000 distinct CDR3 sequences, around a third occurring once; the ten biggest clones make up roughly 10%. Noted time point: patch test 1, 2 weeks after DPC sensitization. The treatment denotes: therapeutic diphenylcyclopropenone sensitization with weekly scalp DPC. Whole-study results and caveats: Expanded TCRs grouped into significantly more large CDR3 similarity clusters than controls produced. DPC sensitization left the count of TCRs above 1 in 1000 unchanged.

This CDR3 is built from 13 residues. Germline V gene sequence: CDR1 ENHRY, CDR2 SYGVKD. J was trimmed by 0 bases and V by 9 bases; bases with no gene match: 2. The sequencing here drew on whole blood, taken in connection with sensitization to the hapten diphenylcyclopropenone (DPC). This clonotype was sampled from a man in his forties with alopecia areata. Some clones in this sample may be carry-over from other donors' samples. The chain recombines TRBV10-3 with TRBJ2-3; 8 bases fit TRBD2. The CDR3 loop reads CAITSGSTDTQYF. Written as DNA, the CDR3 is TGTGCCATTACTAGCGGAAGCACAGATACGCAGTATTTT.